A selection of T cell receptor beta chains follows, all from one sample in a study of T cell responses to AZD1222 COVID-19 vaccine. The assay was immunoSEQ multiplex PCR, and TCRdb's table has in-frame clones only and misses some. The data show approximately 100,000 clones, with just over 90% seen just once and approximately 1.3% held by the top ten. The starting material was peripheral blood, obtained on day 0 of AZD1222 vaccination. The receptor set was obtained from an adult in good health. Each CDR3 is given with its conserved first and last residue. A D gene is named only where the DNA matches it firmly. Rows may omit the clone size; those that give it use once, few, many or a size class.

d_call: -; v_call: TRBV9; clone_size: -; j_call: TRBJ1-2; cdr3_aa: CASSVGTRSGYTF; cdr3_nt: TGTGCCAGCAGCGTAGGGACCCGCTCGGGCTACACCTTC
d_call: TRBD1; v_call: TRBV6-5; clone_size: -; j_call: TRBJ1-4; cdr3_aa: CASSSSSGTVGEKLFF; cdr3_nt: TGTGCCAGCAGTTCATCCTCCGGGACAGTGGGAGAAAAACTGTTTTTT
d_call: -; v_call: TRBV5-4; clone_size: -; j_call: TRBJ1-2; cdr3_aa: CASSSGTIGDNYGYTF; cdr3_nt: TGTGCCAGCAGCTCCGGAACGATTGGGGATAACTATGGCTACACCTTC
d_call: -; v_call: TRBV7-9; clone_size: -; j_call: TRBJ1-6; cdr3_aa: CASSLAVMRSPLHF; cdr3_nt: TGTGCCAGCAGCTTAGCCGTCATGCGTTCGCCCCTCCACTTT
d_call: -; v_call: TRBV6-5; clone_size: once; j_call: TRBJ2-2; cdr3_aa: CASSYGGVDTGELFF; cdr3_nt: TGTGCCAGCAGCTATGGGGGTGTGGACACCGGGGAGCTGTTTTTT
d_call: -; v_call: TRBV9; clone_size: -; j_call: TRBJ2-3; cdr3_aa: CASGGPNTDTQYF; cdr3_nt: TGTGCCAGCGGGGGGCCTAACACAGATACGCAGTATTTT
d_call: -; v_call: TRBV7-9; clone_size: once; j_call: TRBJ2-7; cdr3_aa: CASSLGVTEQYF; cdr3_nt: TGTGCCAGCAGCTTAGGGGTCACCGAGCAGTACTTC
d_call: -; v_call: TRBV10-3; clone_size: -; j_call: TRBJ2-2; cdr3_aa: CAISEFSRDTGELFF; cdr3_nt: TGTGCCATCAGTGAGTTTTCAAGGGACACCGGGGAGCTGTTTTTT
d_call: -; v_call: TRBV5-1; clone_size: -; j_call: TRBJ2-2; cdr3_aa: CASSFKAGELFF; cdr3_nt: TGCGCCAGCAGCTTCAAGGCCGGGGAGCTGTTTTTT
d_call: -; v_call: TRBV6-1; clone_size: -; j_call: TRBJ2-3; cdr3_aa: CASSDTGWGDTQYF; cdr3_nt: TGTGCCAGCAGTGACACAGGGTGGGGAGATACGCAGTATTTT
d_call: -; v_call: TRBV27; clone_size: -; j_call: TRBJ2-3; cdr3_aa: CASSLSITDTQYF; cdr3_nt: TGTGCCAGCAGTTTATCGATCACAGATACGCAGTATTTT
d_call: -; v_call: TRBV6-2/TRBV6-3; clone_size: -; j_call: TRBJ2-4; cdr3_aa: CASSPNTLLAKNIQYF; cdr3_nt: TGTGCCAGCAGCCCTAACACCTTACTAGCCAAAAACATTCAGTACTTC
d_call: -; v_call: TRBV10-3; clone_size: -; j_call: TRBJ2-1; cdr3_aa: CATRNHFNLDEQFF; cdr3_nt: TGTGCCACCAGGAACCACTTTAATTTGGATGAGCAGTTCTTC
d_call: -; v_call: TRBV5-6; clone_size: -; j_call: TRBJ1-1; cdr3_aa: CASSLPTSASPAEAFF; cdr3_nt: TGTGCCAGCAGCTTGCCCACCTCGGCCAGCCCAGCGGAAGCTTTCTTT
d_call: -; v_call: TRBV19; clone_size: -; j_call: TRBJ1-5; cdr3_aa: CASSIPGDQRQPQHF; cdr3_nt: TGTGCCAGTAGTATTCCCGGGGATCAGCGGCAGCCCCAGCATTTT
d_call: TRBD2; v_call: TRBV7-9; clone_size: -; j_call: TRBJ2-7; cdr3_aa: CASRLAASYEQYF; cdr3_nt: TGTGCCAGCAGGCTAGCGGCCTCCTACGAGCAGTACTTC
d_call: -; v_call: TRBV2; clone_size: -; j_call: TRBJ1-1; cdr3_aa: CASRRQWGSTEAFF; cdr3_nt: TGTGCCAGCAGACGACAGTGGGGGAGCACTGAAGCTTTCTTT
d_call: -; v_call: TRBV5-1; clone_size: once; j_call: TRBJ1-6; cdr3_aa: CASSFAGPAYNSPLHF; cdr3_nt: TGCGCCAGCAGCTTCGCCGGGCCAGCCTATAATTCACCCCTCCACTTT
d_call: -; v_call: TRBV19; clone_size: -; j_call: TRBJ2-5; cdr3_aa: CASSSGTQETQYF; cdr3_nt: TGTGCCAGTAGCTCCGGGACCCAAGAGACCCAGTACTTC
d_call: -; v_call: TRBV2; clone_size: -; j_call: TRBJ1-1; cdr3_aa: CASSSEMNTEAFF; cdr3_nt: TGTGCCAGCAGTTCAGAGATGAACACTGAAGCTTTCTTT
d_call: TRBD1; v_call: TRBV5-1; clone_size: -; j_call: TRBJ2-7; cdr3_aa: CASSLGQGAHEQYF; cdr3_nt: TGCGCCAGCAGCTTGGGACAGGGAGCCCACGAGCAGTACTTC
d_call: -; v_call: TRBV2; clone_size: -; j_call: TRBJ1-2; cdr3_aa: CASSEYRSNYGYTF; cdr3_nt: TGTGCCAGCAGTGAGTATCGGTCTAACTATGGCTACACCTTC
d_call: TRBD1; v_call: TRBV19; clone_size: -; j_call: TRBJ1-1; cdr3_aa: CASRRGSEAFF; cdr3_nt: TGTGCCAGTCGCAGGGGGTCTGAAGCTTTCTTT
d_call: -; v_call: TRBV4-1; clone_size: once; j_call: TRBJ1-1; cdr3_aa: CASSQIVMNTEAFF; cdr3_nt: TGCGCCAGCAGCCAAATAGTCATGAACACTGAAGCTTTCTTT
d_call: -; v_call: TRBV10-3; clone_size: -; j_call: TRBJ1-6; cdr3_aa: CAITSDPYSPLHF; cdr3_nt: TGTGCCATCACCTCGGACCCATATTCACCCCTCCACTTT
d_call: -; v_call: TRBV11-2; clone_size: -; j_call: TRBJ2-1; cdr3_aa: CASSLDEGSGQFF; cdr3_nt: TGTGCCAGCAGCTTAGATGAGGGCTCGGGGCAGTTCTTC
d_call: TRBD1; v_call: TRBV7-9; clone_size: -; j_call: TRBJ2-7; cdr3_aa: CASSLDRGYEQYF; cdr3_nt: TGTGCCAGCAGCCTCGACAGGGGGTACGAGCAGTACTTC
d_call: -; v_call: TRBV5-1; clone_size: -; j_call: TRBJ2-3; cdr3_aa: CASSLATGTDTQYF; cdr3_nt: TGCGCCAGCAGCCTAGCCACTGGCACAGATACGCAGTATTTT
d_call: TRBD1; v_call: TRBV28; clone_size: -; j_call: TRBJ2-7; cdr3_aa: CASSLGDRVYEQYF; cdr3_nt: TGTGCCAGCAGTTTAGGTGACAGGGTTTACGAGCAGTACTTC
d_call: TRBD1; v_call: TRBV6-4; clone_size: -; j_call: TRBJ1-2; cdr3_aa: CASSQGTGGGYGYTF; cdr3_nt: TGTGCCAGCAGCCAAGGAACAGGGGGCGGCTATGGCTACACCTTC
d_call: -; v_call: TRBV3-1/TRBV3-2; clone_size: -; j_call: TRBJ1-6; cdr3_aa: CASSQDQSPLHF; cdr3_nt: TGTGCCAGCAGCCAAGATCAGTCACCCCTCCACTTT